This T cell receptor (beta chain) is from a study of cytomegalovirus exposure and HLA in healthy donors. The study, taken as a whole, reports: The authors confirmed in vitro that three CMV-associated chains were specific for CMV antigens. Owing to their indistinguishability, certain V segments, notably TRBV6-2 and TRBV6-3, were excluded. Roughly uniform sequencing depth across donors was assumed, possibly incorrectly. Reports indicate that TCR beta sequences accurately predicted the HLA-A and HLA-B alleles of most subjects.

The V gene end was trimmed by 5 bases and the J gene end by 0 bases; junction bases not matched to a gene: 8. CDR3 size: 16 residues. CDR1 is SGHAT, CDR2 FQNNGV, per germline. This clone was observed a single time. Antigen unknown. The PCR used 60 Vbeta and 13 Jbeta primers. Data came from immunoSEQ multiplex PCR; TCRdb stores just in-frame clones and leaves some out. The sample has some 70,000 clones, about 60% seen once; the top ten hold roughly 3%. The chain carries TRBV11-2 and TRBJ1-1; 8 bases agree with TRBD1. This TCR was sampled from a woman aged 50 to 60 in good health and CMV-seronegative. The source material was PBMCs. CDR3 residues: CASSPIRGPMNTEAFF. The CDR3, as DNA: TGTGCCAGCAGCCCGATCAGGGGGCCCATGAACACTGAAGCTTTCTTT. Complete variable domain (other parts from reference TRBV11-2 and TRBJ1-1): EAGVAQSPRYKIIEKRQSVAFWCNPISGHATLYWYQQILGQGPKLLIQFQNNGVVDDSQLPKDRFSAERLKGVDSTLKIQPAKLEDSAVYLCASSPIRGPMNTEAFFGQGTRLTVV.